One TCR beta chain is described in this entry. These data come from a study of CD8 T cells in Susac syndrome. RNA was extracted with the RNeasy kit, and a quantity of about 0.45 to 1 ug was reverse transcribed using random hexamers. TCRdb ran MiXCR on the immunoSEQ multiplex PCR reads and lists one entry per CDR3 protein. The sample shows roughly 150,000 distinct CDR3 sequences, roughly 94% of them seen only once. The sequencing sample was made of CD8+ T cells from PBMCs. The receptor was isolated from a human donor with multiple sclerosis.

CDR3 in amino acids: CASRSGQANTGELFF. The CDR3 DNA reads as TGTGCCAGCAGGTCCGGACAGGCGAACACCGGGGAGCTGTTTTTT. The chain employs TRBV7-9 and TRBJ2-2, with 7 bases lining up with TRBD1. The CDR3 totals 15 residues. V gave up 6 bases and J gave up 0 bases; unmatched junction bases: 4. CDR1 and CDR2 (germline): SEHNR, FQNEAQ (reference sequence). Full variable domain (remainder filled in from reference TRBV7-9 and TRBJ2-2): DTGVSQNPRHKITKRGQNVTFRCDPISEHNRLYWYRQTLGQGPEFLTYFQNEAQLEKSRLLSDRFSAERPKGSFSTLEIQRTEQGDSAMYLCASRSGQANTGELFFGEGSRLTVL.